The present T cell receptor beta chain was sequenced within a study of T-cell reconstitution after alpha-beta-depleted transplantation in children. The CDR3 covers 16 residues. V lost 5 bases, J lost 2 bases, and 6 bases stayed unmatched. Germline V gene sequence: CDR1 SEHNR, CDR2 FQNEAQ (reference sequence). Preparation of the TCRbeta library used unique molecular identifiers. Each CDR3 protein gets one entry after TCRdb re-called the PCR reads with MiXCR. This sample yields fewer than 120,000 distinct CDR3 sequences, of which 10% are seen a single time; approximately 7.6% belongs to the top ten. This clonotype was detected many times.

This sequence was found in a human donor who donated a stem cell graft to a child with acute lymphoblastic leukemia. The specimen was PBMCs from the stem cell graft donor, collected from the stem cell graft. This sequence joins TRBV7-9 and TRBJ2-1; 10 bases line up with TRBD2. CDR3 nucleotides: TGTGCCAGCAGCCTCGGACTAGCGGAGCCCTACAATGAGCAGTTCTTC. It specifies CASSLGLAEPYNEQFF.